A single sample is the source of the 14 T cell receptor beta chains below, sequenced in a study of blood T cells in healthy people across ages. Primers used in a second PCR of about 6 to 12 cycles were a sample-barcoded 5' primer and a J-beta primer mix. TCRdb reanalysed the 5' RACE reads using MiXCR and keeps one entry per CDR3 protein. Of approximately 790,000 distinct CDR3 sequences in the sample, approximately 65% were seen once. The sample comprised blood. The source of these receptors is a man aged 25-45 years in good health.

The chain couples TRBV11-2 to TRBJ2-7; D not certain. V lost 7 bases, J lost 3 bases, and 13 bases lay in between. The CDR3 is 13 amino acids. Per the germline V gene, CDR1 is SGHAT and CDR2 is FQNNGV. The CDR3 nucleotides read TGTGCCAGCACCTTCCAAATTCGCTACGAGCAGTACTTC. Translated: CASTFQIRYEQYF.

The chain combines TRBV6-6 with TRBJ2-1; tentatively, D is TRBD1 (5 bases). This CDR3 has 14 amino acids. The germline V gene has CDR1 MNHNY and CDR2 SVGAGI (reference sequence). V was clipped by 7 bases and J by 0 bases, with 10 bases between them. The CDR3 region has the DNA TGTGCCAGCACGACAGCGAACTCCTACAATGAGCAGTTCTTC. Translation: CASTTANSYNEQFF.

J is TRBJ2-1 and V is TRBV15, with 7 bases identical to TRBD2. V lost 5 bases to trimming and J lost 0 bases; unmatched junction nucleotides: 13. This CDR3 is built from 18 residues. Germline V gene data show CDR1 as LNHNV and CDR2 as YYDKDF (reference sequence). The CDR3 sequence is CATSSYGRGVSSYNEQFF. The CDR3 bases are TGTGCCACCAGCTCTTACGGTCGGGGGGTGAGCTCCTACAATGAGCAGTTCTTC.

The gene calls are TRBV29-1 and TRBJ2-6; 10 bases are a match to TRBD1. This CDR3 region has 16 residues. Germline assignment: CDR1 SQVTM and CDR2 ANQGSEA. The V and J ends lost 5 bases and 2 bases, in that order; junction bases with no gene match: 6. The CDR3 DNA reads TGCAGCGTTTCAGGGACAGGGGAGGCTGGGGCCAACGTCCTGACTTTC. The encoded protein is CSVSGTGEAGANVLTF.

This chain uses TRBV29-1 with TRBJ1-1; tentatively, D is TRBD1 (6 bases). Trimming pared 6 bases from V and 0 bases from J, leaving 11 bases between. CDR1 SQVTM and CDR2 ANQGSEA come from the germline V gene. The CDR3 has 13 amino acids. CDR3 nucleotide sequence: TGCAGCGTCGGGACAACAATGAACACTGAAGCTTTCTTT. Translation gives CSVGTTMNTEAFF.

The J gene is TRBJ2-3, the V gene TRBV6-4; D possibly uses TRBD1 or TRBD2 (5 bases each). CDR1 and CDR2 from the germline V gene are MRHNA and SNTAGT. The ends were cut back, 0 bases at V and 5 bases at J, with 12 bases in the middle. This CDR3 is built from 15 residues. The CDR3 loop is CASSDSGVSLDTQYF. DNA of the CDR3: TGTGCCAGCAGTGACTCGGGGGTATCCCTAGATACGCAGTATTTT.

The chain carries TRBV7-2 and TRBJ2-1; no clear D gene. The CDR3 covers 14 residues. Between the trimmed V and J ends, which lost 2 bases and 6 bases, there was a span of 11 bases. Per germline, CDR1 SGHTA and CDR2 FQGNSA. The CDR3 DNA follows: TGTGCCAGCAGCTTAATAGATTTAGTCAATGAGCAGTTCTTC. It specifies CASSLIDLVNEQFF. Filled out from reference TRBV7-2 and TRBJ2-1, the complete variable domain reads GAGVSQSPSNKVTEKGKDVELRCDPISGHTALYWYRQSLGQGLEFLIYFQGNSAPDKSGLPSDRFSAERTGGSVSTLTIQRTQQEDSAVYLCASSLIDLVNEQFFGPGTRLTVL.

The chain is built from TRBV7-2 and TRBJ2-3, with 11 nucleotides matching TRBD2. Germline V lookup: CDR1 SGHTA, CDR2 FQGNSA. The length of the CDR3 is 17 residues. Trimming at V came to 7 bases and at J to 5 bases, leaving 14 bases not matched to a gene. CDR3 loop: CASNSSLAGGLLDTQYF. CDR3 sequence (DNA): TGTGCCAGCAACTCCTCTCTAGCGGGGGGATTGCTAGATACGCAGTATTTT. The full variable domain, its missing parts supplied by reference TRBV7-2 and TRBJ2-3, is GAGVSQSPSNKVTEKGKDVELRCDPISGHTALYWYRQSLGQGLEFLIYFQGNSAPDKSGLPSDRFSAERTGGSVSTLTIQRTQQEDSAVYLCASNSSLAGGLLDTQYFGPGTRLTVL.

The rearrangement joins TRBV6-4 to TRBJ2-1, with 8 positions matching TRBD2. This CDR3 spans 16 amino acids. V was pared by 3 bases and J by 2 bases, with 6 bases of the junction left unmatched. Looked up from germline, CDR1 is MRHNA and CDR2 is SNTAGT. CDR3 region: CASSDQPGLAYNEQFF. The DNA for the CDR3 is TGTGCCAGCAGTGATCAGCCGGGACTAGCCTACAATGAGCAGTTCTTC.

The chain is built from TRBV7-2 and TRBJ2-1, with a tentative D call TRBD2 (6 bases). CDR3 length: 11 residues. Trimming cost V 6 bases and J 6 bases, with 6 bases left between them. Germline lookup yields CDR1 SGHTA and CDR2 FQGNSA. The CDR3 loop reads CASREGNEQFF. CDR3 bases: TGTGCCAGCAGGGAGGGCAATGAGCAGTTCTTC.

The chain employs TRBV28 and TRBJ1-4, with D maybe TRBD1 (6 bases). The V gene lost 3 bases and the J gene lost 8 bases, with 13 bases spanning the gap. CDR3 length: 14 amino acids. Germline V gene data show CDR1 as MDHEN and CDR2 as SYDVKM. The CDR3 nucleotides are TGTGCCAGCAGTTTTGACAGGCCCTACGAAAAACTGTTTTTT. It specifies CASSFDRPYEKLFF.

The CDR3 DNA follows: TGCAGTGCTAGATCGGTGAATGAGCAGTTCTTC. Amino acid sequence: CSARSVNEQFF. J is TRBJ2-1 and V is TRBV20-1, with D hard to call. Trimming pared 2 bases from V and 7 bases from J, leaving 6 bases between. This CDR3 is 11 amino acids long. CDR1 DFQATT and CDR2 SNEGSKA come from the germline V gene (reference sequence).

This chain links TRBV4-2 with TRBJ2-5, with D maybe TRBD2 (6 bases). CDR3 length: 15 amino acids. CDR1 LGHNA and CDR2 YNFKEQ come from the germline V gene. V dropped 1 base and J dropped 1 base, with 10 bases sitting between them. CDR3 region: CASSQVEGSQETQYF. For the CDR3, the DNA is TGTGCCAGCAGCCAAGTGGAGGGCTCCCAAGAGACCCAGTACTTC.

This clonotype occurred a few times. V and J are TRBV5-6 and TRBJ2-1, with 7 bases lining up with TRBD1. The CDR3 has 16 residues. V shed 1 base, J shed 4 bases, and the junction held 8 bases outside the gene matches. CDR1 SGHDT and CDR2 YYEEEE come from the germline V gene. The CDR3 bases are TGTGCCAGCAGCTTGCCCAGACAGGGCGCGTACAATGAGCAGTTCTTC. It specifies CASSLPRQGAYNEQFF.